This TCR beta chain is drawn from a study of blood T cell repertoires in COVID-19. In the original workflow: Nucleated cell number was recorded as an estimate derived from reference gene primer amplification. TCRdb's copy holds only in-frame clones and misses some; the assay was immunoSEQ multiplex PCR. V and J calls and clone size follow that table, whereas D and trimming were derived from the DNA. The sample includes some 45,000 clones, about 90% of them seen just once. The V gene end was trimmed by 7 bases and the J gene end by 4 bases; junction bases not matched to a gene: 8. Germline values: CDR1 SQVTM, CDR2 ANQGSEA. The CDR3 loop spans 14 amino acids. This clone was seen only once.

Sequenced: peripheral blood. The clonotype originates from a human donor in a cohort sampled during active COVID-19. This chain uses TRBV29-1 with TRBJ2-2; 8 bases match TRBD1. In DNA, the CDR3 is TGCAGCGCATTTAACAGGGGGACCACCGGGGAGCTGTTTTTT. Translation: CSAFNRGTTGELFF.